The clone carrying this T cell receptor (beta chain) was picked up one time. The sample has other DNA sequences that encode this CDR3 too. V dropped 0 bases and J dropped 1 base, with 5 bases sitting between them. Per germline, CDR1 SGDLS and CDR2 YYNGEE. The CDR3 spans 14 residues. TCRdb's table, derived via immunoSEQ multiplex PCR, lists solely in-frame clones and lacks some. The sample lists roughly 99,000 clones, 88% occurring once. This record belongs to a study of blood T cell repertoires in COVID-19. About the study: Acute and convalescent COVID-19 specimens originated in the United States, Italy and Spain. Nucleic acid was either cDNA or gDNA, and it came from T cells, B-cell-depleted T cells, or PBMCs.

During active infection, Seattle patients enrolled and were then monitored through disease. The source of this sequence is a man aged 50 to 59 with COVID-19, enrolled during active disease. The sequencing sample was made of peripheral blood. This chain uses TRBV9 with TRBJ1-5; no clear D. The CDR3 DNA reads as TGTGCCAGCAGCGTAGCCGGGAGCAATCAGCCCCAGCATTTT. It specifies CASSVAGSNQPQHF.